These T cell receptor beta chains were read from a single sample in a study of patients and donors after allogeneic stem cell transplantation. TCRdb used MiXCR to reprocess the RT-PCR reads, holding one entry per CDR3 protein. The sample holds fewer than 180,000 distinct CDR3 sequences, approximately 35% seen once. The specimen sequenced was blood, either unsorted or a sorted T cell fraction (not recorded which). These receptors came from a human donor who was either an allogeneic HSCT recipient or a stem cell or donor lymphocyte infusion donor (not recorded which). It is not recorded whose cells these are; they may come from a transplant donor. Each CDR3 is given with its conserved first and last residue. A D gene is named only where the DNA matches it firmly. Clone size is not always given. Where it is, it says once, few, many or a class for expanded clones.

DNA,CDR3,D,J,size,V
TGTGCCAGCAGACTAAGGGGTTACACTGAAGCTTTCTTT,CASRLRGYTEAFF,.,TRBJ1-1,few,TRBV12-3/TRBV12-4
TGCAGCGTTTACAGGGGGCTAACTGAAGCTTTCTTT,CSVYRGLTEAFF,TRBD1,TRBJ1-1,few,TRBV29-1
TGCGCCAGCAGTTGGGACAGGGTGGACACTGAAGCTTTCTTT,CASSWDRVDTEAFF,TRBD1,TRBJ1-1,many,TRBV5-1
TGTGCCATCAGCCCCACTGTGTGGACAGGGGCCTCCGAGCAGTACTTC,CAISPTVWTGASEQYF,TRBD1,TRBJ2-7,.,TRBV10-3
TGTGCCAGCAGCTCCCCCCAGGGGCACACTGAAGCTTTCTTT,CASSSPQGHTEAFF,.,TRBJ1-1,.,TRBV7-9
TGTGCCATCAGTGAGAGCTACCGAGGGACAGATACGCAGTATTTT,CAISESYRGTDTQYF,.,TRBJ2-3,few,TRBV10-3
TGTGCCATCAGTGAATCGACAGATTGGGACACTGAAGCTTTCTTT,CAISESTDWDTEAFF,.,TRBJ1-1,few,TRBV10-3
TGCAGCGTCGGTCTGGACAGCAACACTGAAGCTTTCTTT,CSVGLDSNTEAFF,.,TRBJ1-1,.,TRBV29-1
TGCAGCGTTGAGGGACAGGGAGTCTATGGCTACACCTTC,CSVEGQGVYGYTF,TRBD1,TRBJ1-2,.,TRBV29-1
TGTGCCAGCAGCCCGACTGCGAACACCGGGGAGCTGTTTTTT,CASSPTANTGELFF,.,TRBJ2-2,few,TRBV6-2/TRBV6-3
TGTGCCAGCAGTGAAAGGCAGCTGCCTAACTATGGCTACACCTTC,CASSERQLPNYGYTF,.,TRBJ1-2,.,TRBV2
TGTGCCACCAGTGACGCCTTGACAGACGGCTACACCTTC,CATSDALTDGYTF,.,TRBJ1-2,.,TRBV24-1
TGTGCCAGCAGCCAATGGCCAGGGGGCCAATTGGCGAGCTACGAGCAGTACTTC,CASSQWPGGQLASYEQYF,TRBD1,TRBJ2-7,once,TRBV3-1
TGTGCCAGCAGCCAAGATGCAGGCTACACCTTC,CASSQDAGYTF,.,TRBJ1-2,.,TRBV4-2
TGTGCCAGCAGCCAACCGGGGAAGGAATACAATGAGCAGTTCTTC,CASSQPGKEYNEQFF,.,TRBJ2-1,few,TRBV5-6
TGTGCCAGCAGCCGGAGAAGGACAGAAAACATTCAGTACTTC,CASSRRRTENIQYF,.,TRBJ2-4,few,TRBV5-6
TGCAGTGCTAGGGTCAGTTGGCCCATCGAAGCTTTCTTT,CSARVSWPIEAFF,.,TRBJ1-1,.,TRBV20-1
TGTGCCAGCAGTTACTCACGAAGGGGGCTCTATGGCTACACCTTC,CASSYSRRGLYGYTF,TRBD1,TRBJ1-2,few,TRBV6-5
TGTGCCAGCAGTGCCCCGGGAAATCAGCCCCAGCATTTT,CASSAPGNQPQHF,.,TRBJ1-5,few,TRBV12-3/TRBV12-4
TGTGCCAGCAATGGAGGGAACACTGAAGCTTTCTTT,CASNGGNTEAFF,.,TRBJ1-1,few,TRBV12-3/TRBV12-4
TGTGCCAGCAGGCAAGCGGGGACACCTGATAATGAGCAGTTCTTC,CASRQAGTPDNEQFF,.,TRBJ2-1,.,TRBV12-3/TRBV12-4
TGTGCCAGCAGCGGACAGGGAGCTTCACCCCTCCACTTT,CASSGQGASPLHF,TRBD1,TRBJ1-6,few,TRBV12-3/TRBV12-4
TGTGCCAGCAGTCTCCGGGACAGTCCCCGTAACACCATATATTTT,CASSLRDSPRNTIYF,TRBD1,TRBJ1-3,few,TRBV6-1
TGTGCCAGCAGCCCCCGGGGACCTGGTAGAAGGGAAGCTTTCTTT,CASSPRGPGRREAFF,.,TRBJ1-1,few,TRBV12-3/TRBV12-4
TGTGCCACCAGCAGAGATTCCAGTTTGATGAACACTGAAGCTTTCTTT,CATSRDSSLMNTEAFF,.,TRBJ1-1,few,TRBV15